Below, one TCR beta chain is given with its context. Its antigen is not known. Trimming at V came to 5 bases and at J to 6 bases, leaving 7 bases not matched to a gene. The CDR3 is made up of 14 amino acids. Germline V lookup: CDR1 MGHDK, CDR2 SYGVNS. The data derive from a study of shared clonotypes between healthy human individuals. Whole-study context: The people who gave samples were a couple of women and three men aged 18 to 49. Broader study findings: Naive subsets usually exceeded memory subsets in estimated richness.

The split of CD4+ cells yielded CD45RA+ naive and CD45RA-negative memory subsets. Clones were sequenced by immunoSEQ multiplex PCR, and TCRdb holds only the in-frame ones, with some missing. The table includes some 1 million clones, about 74% detected once. The clonotype was recovered from a young man in good health. The sequencing input was memory CD4+ T cells sorted from blood. Stated subset: CD45RA-negative fraction. The V and J genes are TRBV25-1 and TRBJ2-7; 10 bases align to TRBD2. The CDR3 sequence is CASSLAGDIREQYF. As DNA, the CDR3 is TGTGCCAGCAGTCTAGCGGGGGACATCCGCGAGCAGTACTTC.